The 30 T cell receptor beta chains in this list originate from one sample, sequenced in a study of T-cell reconstitution after alpha-beta-depleted transplantation in children. As it was prepared, the TCRbeta library received unique molecular identifiers. TCRdb fed the PCR reads into MiXCR, producing one record per CDR3 protein. The sample shows fewer than 700,000 distinct CDR3 sequences, under 30% of them seen only once. The sample consisted of PBMCs, mostly from graft donor cells, taken 360 days after TCRalphabeta/CD19-depleted stem cell transplant. The receptor set was obtained from a boy younger than two who had a stem cell transplant for acute myeloid leukemia, so the T cells may come from the graft donor.

The V and J genes are TRBV12-3 or TRBV12-4 and TRBJ1-4; 8 nucleotides line up with TRBD1. CDR3 length equals 15 residues. The ends lost 5 bases at V and 7 bases at J; junction bases unmatched: 9. CDR3 nucleotide sequence: TGTGCCAGCAGTGATCGGACAGGGTTGGGTGAAAAACTGTTTTTT. This codes for CASSDRTGLGEKLFF.

This clonotype occurred many times. This rearrangement joins TRBV28 to TRBJ2-7; 12 nucleotides match TRBD2. V was pared by 5 bases and J by 3 bases, with 11 bases of the junction left unmatched. Germline CDR1 reads MDHEN; CDR2 reads SYDVKM. This CDR3 has 17 amino acids. CDR3 residues: CASSDLAGGVSGYEQYV. The DNA for the CDR3 is TGTGCCAGCAGTGATCTAGCGGGGGGGGTCAGTGGCTACGAGCAGTACGTC.

This clonotype was detected only a few times. This rearrangement joins TRBV12-3 or TRBV12-4 to TRBJ2-3, with 8 bases identical to TRBD2. This CDR3 contains 14 residues. J was trimmed by 7 bases and V by 5 bases; bases with no gene match: 8. For the CDR3, the DNA is TGTGCCAGCAGTCCTCGGGGGGGCCCAAATACGCAGTATTTT. Encoded protein: CASSPRGGPNTQYF.

A few counts support this clonotype. The chain joins TRBV7-9 to TRBJ2-5; 7 nucleotides align to TRBD2. CDR3 length: 17 amino acids. Per germline, CDR1 SEHNR and CDR2 FQNEAQ (reference sequence). After removal of 5 bases from V and 3 bases from J, the junction contained 15 bases not matched to a gene. CDR3 sequence: CASSGRITGGPKETQYF. The CDR3 nucleotides read TGTGCCAGCAGCGGCAGGATTACGGGGGGACCTAAAGAGACCCAGTACTTC.

This rearrangement joins TRBV25-1 to TRBJ2-7, with D tentatively TRBD1 (6 bases). Germline V lookup: CDR1 MGHDK, CDR2 SYGVNS. Trimming cost V 1 base and J 7 bases, with 20 bases left between them. The length of the CDR3 is 16 residues. The CDR3 is CASSESLGWNRVEQYF. CDR3 coding DNA: TGTGCCAGCAGTGAATCCCTGGGGTGGAACAGGGTGGAGCAGTACTTC.

This clonotype was seen many times. The chain joins TRBV7-2 to TRBJ2-5; no definite D call. The V and J ends lost 5 bases and 5 bases respectively, with 15 bases between them. CDR1 is SGHTA and CDR2 is FQGNSA in the germline V gene. The CDR3 contains 14 residues. The CDR3 DNA reads as TGTGCCAGCAGCCCCCTGGCTGGGCGGGAGACCCAGTACTTC. Protein: CASSPLAGRETQYF.

This clonotype was counted at least ten times. CDR3 in amino acids: CASSPGPIPQETQYF. Here the CDR3 DNA reads TGTGCCAGCAGCCCCGGTCCTATTCCCCAAGAGACCCAGTACTTC. This chain joins TRBV11-2 and TRBJ2-5; D call uncertain. Germline CDR1 is SGHAT and CDR2 is FQNNGV. This CDR3 is 15 amino acids long. Trimming removed 5 bases at V and 1 base at J, with 14 bases between.

V and J are TRBV6-5 and TRBJ2-3; no reliable D call. Trimming removed 2 bases from V and 0 bases from J, with 6 bases in between. The CDR3 consists of 14 residues. The V gene's germline CDR1 is MNHEY and CDR2 SVGAGI. CDR3 DNA sequence: TGTGCCAGCAGTTACGGGCAGAGCACAGATACGCAGTATTTT. Its protein product is CASSYGQSTDTQYF.

This clonotype showed up just a few times. The rearrangement links TRBV9 to TRBJ2-1; TRBD2 agrees at 9 bases. Germline V gene sequence: CDR1 SGDLS, CDR2 YYNGEE. V gave up 2 bases and J gave up 6 bases; unmatched junction bases: 9. The CDR3 runs 16 residues. Here the CDR3 reads CASSVWWTSELNEQFF. The CDR3 region has the DNA TGTGCCAGCAGCGTGTGGTGGACTAGCGAACTCAATGAGCAGTTCTTC.

This clonotype was counted at least ten times. The chain is built from TRBV7-2 and TRBJ2-7; the match to TRBD1 covers 9 bases. The germline V gene encodes CDR1 SGHTA and CDR2 FQGNSA. The V segment lost 1 base and the J segment 3 bases; nucleotides outside the gene matches: 4. This CDR3 is 15 amino acids long. Here the CDR3 reads CASSLDRGRLYEQYF. Written as DNA, the CDR3 is TGTGCCAGCAGCTTAGACAGGGGGCGCCTCTACGAGCAGTACTTC.

The chain joins TRBV11-2 to TRBJ2-7, with TRBD1 matching 9 bases. This CDR3 has 16 amino acids. CDR1 is SGHAT, CDR2 FQNNGV, per germline. V lost 5 bases, J lost 2 bases, and 10 bases stayed unmatched. CDR3 amino acids: CASSPVGDRETYEQYF. The CDR3 DNA follows: TGTGCCAGCAGCCCCGTGGGGGACAGGGAGACCTACGAGCAGTACTTC.

This clonotype came up a few times. The V call is TRBV20-1, the J call TRBJ1-1; 8 bases fit TRBD1. The CDR3 length is 13 residues. Germline lookup yields CDR1 DFQATT and CDR2 SNEGSKA (reference sequence). J gave up 4 bases and V 8 bases, and 9 bases lay outside the gene matches. CDR3 loop: CSPRTGFRTEAFF. Written as DNA, the CDR3 is TGCAGTCCCCGGACAGGGTTCCGCACTGAAGCTTTCTTT.

CDR3 nucleotides: TGTGCCAGCAGCCTCCATGGGGGCCAGAACACTGAAGCTTTCTTT. Its translation is CASSLHGGQNTEAFF. The chain combines TRBV3-1 with TRBJ1-1, with a possible D match to TRBD1 (6 bases). Germline CDR1 reads LGHDT; CDR2 reads YNNKEL (reference sequence). The CDR3 runs to 15 residues. V was shortened by 4 bases and J by 1 base, with 13 bases between the two germline ends.

This clonotype was found many times. V usage is TRBV10-3 and J usage is TRBJ2-7; D is possibly TRBD1 (6 bases). CDR3 size: 14 residues. V was shortened by 6 bases and J by 3 bases, with 15 bases between the two germline ends. Germline loops: CDR1 ENHRY, CDR2 SYGVKD. The CDR3 here is CAISPGHEDYEQYF. In nucleotides, the CDR3 is TGTGCCATCAGCCCGGGACATGAAGACTACGAGCAGTACTTC.

This clonotype was detected only a few times. The V gene is TRBV7-9, the J gene TRBJ1-1; no definite D call. The CDR3 is 16 amino acids. The V and J ends lost 1 base and 1 base respectively, with 13 bases between them. Germline V CDR1 and CDR2: SEHNR, FQNEAQ (reference sequence). The CDR3 loop reads CASSLVEGHPNTEAFF. CDR3 nucleotide sequence: TGTGCCAGCAGCTTAGTGGAAGGTCACCCGAACACTGAAGCTTTCTTT.

This clonotype has just a few counts. The chain uses TRBV12-5 and TRBJ1-1; the D gene is possibly TRBD1 (5 bases). CDR1 is LGHNT and CDR2 is FRNRAP in the germline V gene. The V and J ends lost 6 bases and 5 bases respectively, with 7 bases between them. The CDR3 runs 11 residues. For the CDR3, the DNA is TGTGCTAGTGGCTCAGGGACTGAAGCTTTCTTT. This gives the protein CASGSGTEAFF.

This clonotype was seen ten or more times. The CDR3 protein is CSHSRGEGTEAFF. In DNA, the CDR3 is TGCAGCCACTCCCGGGGGGAGGGGACTGAAGCTTTCTTT. The chain joins TRBV29-1 to TRBJ1-1, with a weak D call TRBD1 (5 bases). The germline V and J ends were trimmed by 8 bases and 5 bases, with 18 bases remaining between them. CDR1 is SQVTM and CDR2 is ANQGSEA in the germline V gene. CDR3 length equals 13 residues.

This clonotype was seen many times. The gene calls are TRBV7-8 and TRBJ2-1; D unclear. Trimming pared 2 bases from V and 6 bases from J, leaving 11 bases between. This CDR3 spans 14 amino acids. Per the germline V gene, CDR1 is SGHVS and CDR2 is FQNEAQ. The CDR3 region is CASSLRPMANEQFF. DNA of the CDR3: TGTGCCAGCAGCTTACGACCTATGGCCAATGAGCAGTTCTTC.

V is TRBV18 and J is TRBJ2-7; D possibly corresponds to TRBD1 (6 bases). The CDR3 loop spans 13 amino acids. The germline CDR1 and CDR2 sequences are KGHSH and LQKENI. V lost 6 bases, J lost 6 bases, and 15 bases lay in between. The CDR3 DNA sequence: TGTGCCAGCTCGTCCGGGACAAGCGGCGAGCAGTACGTC. Residues: CASSSGTSGEQYV.

This clonotype was counted between two and nine times. The CDR3 DNA reads TGCAGTGCCCAAGATAGCGGGGGACCTTCCTACAATGAGCAGTTCTTC. Translation: CSAQDSGGPSYNEQFF. V and J are TRBV20-1 and TRBJ2-1, with 9 bases that match TRBD2. Germline CDR1 is DFQATT and CDR2 is SNEGSKA (reference sequence). V shed 6 bases, J shed 1 base, and the junction held 10 bases outside the gene matches. This CDR3 is 16 amino acids long.

This clonotype has just a few counts. V and J are TRBV6-2 or TRBV6-3 and TRBJ2-5, with D unresolved. The V end was cut by 0 bases, the J end by 4 bases, with 6 bases between. Germline V gene sequence: CDR1 MNHEY, CDR2 SVGEGT. The CDR3 runs 13 residues. As DNA, the CDR3 is TGTGCCAGCAGTTACTCCCTAGGAGAGACCCAGTACTTC. Translating it yields CASSYSLGETQYF.

This chain uses TRBV28 with TRBJ1-4; no firm D call. This CDR3 is 16 amino acids long. The germline V and J ends were trimmed by 6 bases and 0 bases, with 14 bases remaining between them. Germline V lookup: CDR1 MDHEN, CDR2 SYDVKM. CDR3 nucleotides: TGTGCCAGCAGCCCCCTTAGGGTTGCAACTAATGAAAAACTGTTTTTT. This sequence encodes CASSPLRVATNEKLFF.

The V and J genes are TRBV21-1 and TRBJ2-7; TRBD2, the table's D call, was not compared with the DNA. TRBV21-1 is annotated as a pseudogene. This CDR3 region has 16 residues. CDR3 sequence reads: CASSSPRRFREGEQYF. The CDR3 DNA sequence: TGTGCCAGCAGCTCCCCCCGACGGTTCCGAGAGGGCGAGCAGTACTTC.

This clonotype has a count of ten or more. The chain couples TRBV12-3 or TRBV12-4 to TRBJ2-6; D might be TRBD1 (5 bases). This CDR3 has 18 amino acids. The V and J ends lost 3 bases and 3 bases respectively, with 18 bases between them. The chain's CDR3 is CASSFGRQGSRGANVLTF. The CDR3 coding sequence is TGTGCCAGCAGTTTCGGTAGGCAGGGAAGCCGTGGGGCCAACGTCCTGACTTTC.

CDR3 region: CSASAQGGYEQYF. The DNA of the CDR3 is TGCAGTGCTAGTGCCCAGGGGGGGTACGAGCAGTACTTC. The J gene is TRBJ2-7, the V gene TRBV20-1; D tentatively reads TRBD1 or TRBD2 (7 bases each). This CDR3 has 13 amino acids. V dropped 3 bases and J dropped 4 bases, with 13 bases sitting between them. Germline V gene sequence: CDR1 DFQATT, CDR2 SNEGSKA (reference sequence).

The chain is built from TRBV7-9 and TRBJ2-2; possible D gene TRBD1, 5 bases. V was pared by 10 bases and J by 6 bases, with 9 bases between. CDR1 is SEHNR and CDR2 is FQNEAQ in the germline V gene (reference sequence). This CDR3 has 11 amino acids. CDR3 residues: CAKAGPGELFF. The CDR3 coding sequence is TGTGCCAAAGCAGGGCCCGGGGAGCTGTTTTTT.

This clonotype showed up just a few times. The chain couples TRBV12-3 or TRBV12-4 to TRBJ2-1; TRBD2 matches at 11 bases. Trimming took 3 bases from V and 5 from J; bases not matched to a gene: 3. The CDR3 spans 15 residues. The CDR3 DNA reads as TGTGCCAGCAGTTTTAGCGGGGGGGTTCACAATGAGCAGTTCTTC. It encodes CASSFSGGVHNEQFF.

V usage is TRBV25-1 and J usage is TRBJ1-1; a possible D gene is TRBD1 (5 bases). V lost 3 bases and J lost 2, with 13 bases in between. The CDR3 is 15 residues long. Germline loops: CDR1 MGHDK, CDR2 SYGVNS. In DNA, the CDR3 is TGTGCCAGCAGTGACAGCAGGGAAGGAAACACTGAAGCTTTCTTT. It specifies CASSDSREGNTEAFF.

This clonotype was found a few times. The chain couples TRBV29-1 to TRBJ1-1; 7 nucleotides align to TRBD1. With V trimmed by 4 bases and J by 4 bases, 15 bases remained unmatched. CDR1 and CDR2 (germline): SQVTM, ANQGSEA. This CDR3 comprises 16 residues. CDR3: CSVGPKLTGVGTEAFF. DNA for the CDR3: TGCAGCGTTGGCCCCAAATTAACAGGGGTCGGCACTGAAGCTTTCTTT.

This chain uses TRBV4-3 with TRBJ2-6; D is unclear. Deletions cut 1 base from V and 0 bases from J, with 7 bases between. This CDR3 is 16 amino acids long. CDR1 and CDR2 (germline): LGHNA, YSLEER. CDR3 in DNA: TGCGCCAGCAGCCAAGGAGGTGCCTCTGGGGCCAACGTCCTGACTTTC. Translated: CASSQGGASGANVLTF.